These 23 T cell receptor beta chains share one sample of origin, sequenced in a study of cytomegalovirus exposure and HLA in healthy donors. The PCR used 60 Vbeta and 13 Jbeta primers. Repertoires were generated with immunoSEQ multiplex PCR, while TCRdb's copy carries only in-frame clones and drops some. The sample gives around 120,000 clones, approximately 82% of which show up once; around 2.5% is in the top ten. The sequenced material came from PBMCs. The receptors stem from a boy aged 2 to 9 in good health and CMV-seronegative.

This sequence joins TRBV19 and TRBJ1-2; 7 bases fit TRBD1. Germline CDR1 and CDR2: LNHDA and SQIVND (reference sequence). This CDR3 is 14 amino acids long. V dropped 6 bases and J dropped 4; count of bases not matched to a gene: 8. The CDR3 protein is CASRRQGPVYGYTF. Written as DNA, the CDR3 is TGTGCCAGTAGGAGACAGGGTCCAGTCTATGGCTACACCTTC.

This clone was seen only once. The chain couples TRBV6-6 to TRBJ1-6; D is possibly TRBD1 (6 bases). Germline values: CDR1 MNHNY, CDR2 SVGAGI (reference sequence). Trimming removed 9 bases at V and 7 bases at J, with 13 bases between. This CDR3 has 13 residues. The CDR3 protein is CASYRVLNSPLHF. As DNA, the CDR3 is TGTGCCAGTTACAGGGTTCTCAATTCACCCCTCCACTTT.

This chain uses TRBV5-6 with TRBJ1-2, with D unclear. CDR3 length equals 15 residues. Germline values: CDR1 SGHDT, CDR2 YYEEEE. Trimming took off 4 bases at V and 3 bases at J, with 16 bases between the two ends. CDR3 residues: CASSGLFALDYGYTF. CDR3 nucleotides: TGTGCCAGCAGCGGCCTTTTTGCTCTCGACTATGGCTACACCTTC.

The rearrangement uses TRBV2 and TRBJ2-1, with 8 bases lining up with TRBD1. The CDR3 sequence is 15 residues long. V lost 3 bases to trimming and J lost 4 bases; unmatched junction nucleotides: 5. Germline V lookup: CDR1 SNHLY, CDR2 FYNNEI. The CDR3, as DNA: TGTGCCAGCAGTGAGACCAGGGGGCCGTACAATGAGCAGTTCTTC. Residues: CASSETRGPYNEQFF.

The chain's CDR3 is CASSSAARSTGYTF. CDR3 bases: TGTGCCAGCAGCTCCGCTGCCAGGTCAACAGGCTACACCTTC. The chain combines TRBV7-3 with TRBJ1-2, with D hard to call. Trimming left V 4 bases short and J 8 bases short, with 17 bases between. CDR1 is SGHTA, CDR2 FQGTGA, per germline. The CDR3 contains 14 residues.

The chain links TRBV7-8 to TRBJ2-2; TRBD1 matches at 10 bases. Germline assignment: CDR1 SGHVS and CDR2 FQNEAQ. J gave up 6 bases and V 5 bases, and 12 bases lay outside the gene matches. The CDR3 loop spans 17 amino acids. The CDR3: CASSPRDRGGFPGELFF. DNA of the CDR3: TGTGCCAGCAGCCCACGGGACAGGGGAGGATTTCCCGGGGAGCTGTTTTTT.

This chain joins TRBV27 and TRBJ2-1, with 8 positions matching TRBD2. The V and J ends lost 2 bases and 2 bases, in that order; junction bases with no gene match: 8. The CDR3 contains 17 residues. From germline, CDR1 is MNHEY and CDR2 SMNVEV (reference sequence). In nucleotides, the CDR3 is TGTGCCAGCAGTTTACTTCAGGTAGCGGGACCCTACAATGAGCAGTTCTTC. It specifies CASSLLQVAGPYNEQFF.

The chain joins TRBV5-5 to TRBJ2-7, with TRBD1 matching over 10 bases. The CDR3 sequence is 13 residues long. Germline V CDR1 and CDR2: SGHKS, YYEKEE (reference sequence). V lost 6 bases and J lost 6; bases outside the gene matches: 6. CDR3 sequence reads: CASTAGTGVEQYF. The CDR3 region has the DNA TGTGCCAGCACCGCCGGGACAGGGGTCGAGCAGTACTTC.

The CDR3 spells CAWSAAAPMGYTF. CDR3 nucleotide sequence: TGTGCCTGGAGCGCCGCGGCCCCTATGGGCTACACCTTC. The chain combines TRBV30 with TRBJ1-2; D gene unclear. There are 13 residues in the CDR3. Looked up from germline, CDR1 is GTSNPN and CDR2 is SVGIG (reference sequence). V was pared by 3 bases and J by 8 bases, with 16 bases between.

The chain recombines TRBV19 with TRBJ2-7, with 7 bases identical to TRBD1. V was clipped by 6 bases and J by 2 bases; unmatched bases: 7. This CDR3 contains 14 residues. In germline, CDR1 is LNHDA, CDR2 SQIVND (reference sequence). DNA of the CDR3: TGTGCCAGTAGCTCATTCGGGACAGCCTACGAGCAGTACTTC. Translation gives CASSSFGTAYEQYF.

This clone was counted only a few times. The CDR3 loop reads CASSYSTTGSAGYTF. Written as DNA, the CDR3 is TGTGCCAGCAGTTACTCGACGACAGGGTCGGCTGGCTACACCTTC. V is TRBV6-5 and J is TRBJ1-2; 7 positions match TRBD1. The length of the CDR3 is 15 residues. With V trimmed by 0 bases and J by 7 bases, 8 bases remained unmatched. Germline values: CDR1 MNHEY, CDR2 SVGAGI.

This clone was recorded only once. The gene calls are TRBV13 and TRBJ2-1, with D possibly being TRBD2 (6 bases). Trimming pared 3 bases from V and 6 bases from J, leaving 15 bases between. Germline-derived CDR1 and CDR2 are PRHDT and FYEKMQ (reference sequence). The CDR3 length is 15 residues. CDR3 amino acids: CASSLLWEDRNEQFF. The CDR3 nucleotides are TGTGCCAGCAGCTTGTTGTGGGAGGACCGCAATGAGCAGTTCTTC.

In this sample, this clone turned up once. The same CDR3 also results from other DNA sequences found in this sample. The chain uses TRBV7-3 and TRBJ2-3, with D tentatively TRBD1 (6 bases). With 4 bases removed from V and 1 base from J, the gap between germline ends came to 18 bases. The CDR3 is made up of 17 amino acids. Germline CDR1 is SGHTA and CDR2 is FQGTGA. CDR3 bases: TGTGCCAGCAGCTCCACCGACATTCGACAGGGCACAGATACGCAGTATTTT. It yields the protein CASSSTDIRQGTDTQYF.

For this clone: The junction and the germline gene differ at one end; a read error may be behind it. This chain joins TRBV7-9 and TRBJ2-1, with 7 positions matching TRBD2. CDR3 length equals 15 residues. In germline, CDR1 is SEHNR, CDR2 FQNEAQ (reference sequence). In DNA, the CDR3 is TGTTCCAGCAGCCTGGGACTACTAATTCCCAATGAGCAGTTCTTC. Its translation: CSSSLGLLIPNEQFF.

This clone was detected only a few times. This sequence joins TRBV7-8 and TRBJ2-7; 8 nucleotides match TRBD1. This CDR3 contains 15 residues. Unmatched junction bases numbered 7, after V lost 5 bases and J lost 1 base. Germline lookup yields CDR1 SGHVS and CDR2 FQNEAQ. The CDR3 region is CASSRDRILSYEQYV. The CDR3 DNA sequence: TGTGCCAGCAGCCGGGACAGGATTCTATCCTACGAGCAGTACGTC.

The gene calls are TRBV2 and TRBJ2-4; weak D call: TRBD2 (5 bases). The CDR3 runs to 15 residues. Trimming cost V 1 base and J 0 bases, with 7 bases left between them. The germline CDR1 and CDR2 sequences are SNHLY and FYNNEI. The CDR3 sequence: CASSEDGGAKNIQYF. CDR3 nucleotide sequence: TGTGCCAGCAGTGAAGACGGAGGAGCCAAAAACATTCAGTACTTC.

This chain links TRBV19 with TRBJ1-1; no clear D. The CDR3 has 12 residues. V lost 3 bases, J lost 7 bases, and 9 bases lay in between. Germline V CDR1 and CDR2: LNHDA, SQIVND (reference sequence). CDR3 sequence: CASSMSACEAFF. CDR3 nucleotides: TGTGCCAGTAGTATGAGCGCCTGTGAAGCTTTCTTT.

V usage is TRBV27 and J usage is TRBJ2-7, with D tentatively TRBD2 (6 bases). The CDR3 is made up of 14 amino acids. V was trimmed by 0 bases and J by 7 bases, leaving 13 bases between them. Germline V CDR1 and CDR2: MNHEY, SMNVEV (reference sequence). CDR3 bases: TGTGCCAGCAGTTTATCGCCCGGGGCGGGGGAGCAGTACTTC. Protein: CASSLSPGAGEQYF.

The J gene is TRBJ1-4, the V gene TRBV4-3; TRBD1 matches 7 bases. In germline, CDR1 is LGHNA, CDR2 YSLEER. The CDR3 consists of 17 residues. J was trimmed by 6 bases and V by 0 bases; bases with no gene match: 10. The CDR3 nucleotides are TGCGCCAGCAGCCAAGATTTGGGGCCAGGGGGTGATGAAAAACTGTTTTTT. This encodes CASSQDLGPGGDEKLFF.

The V gene is TRBV4-3, the J gene TRBJ2-3; TRBD2 aligns across 8 bases. Losses at the gene ends were 4 bases for V and 2 bases for J; bases not matched to a gene: 8. The CDR3 has 16 residues. Germline V gives CDR1 LGHNA, CDR2 YSLEER. The CDR3 nucleotides read TGCGCCAGCAGCCCGGAGCGGGGGAGAAACACAGATACGCAGTATTTT. This sequence encodes CASSPERGRNTDTQYF.

This chain links TRBV2 with TRBJ1-2; 9 bases match TRBD1. Trimming at V came to 5 bases and at J to 10 bases, leaving 8 bases not matched to a gene. The CDR3 consists of 13 residues. In germline, CDR1 is SNHLY, CDR2 FYNNEI. CDR3 DNA: TGTGCCAGCAGTCTAATACAGGGGGCACTCTACACCTTC. Translated, it gives CASSLIQGALYTF.

This chain joins TRBV10-1 and TRBJ2-1; 8 nucleotides align to TRBD2. The CDR3 length is 13 residues. V was clipped by 4 bases and J by 9 bases; unmatched bases: 5. Per the germline V gene, CDR1 is WNHNN and CDR2 is SYGVQD (reference sequence). CDR3 region: CASSAGGPGEQFF. The CDR3, as DNA: TGCGCCAGCAGTGCGGGAGGGCCAGGTGAGCAGTTCTTC.

The genes are TRBV5-4 and TRBJ2-7, with 7 bases identical to TRBD1. Germline CDR1 and CDR2: SGHNT and YYREEE (reference sequence). CDR3 size: 14 residues. V lost 3 bases and J lost 3; bases outside the gene matches: 6. CDR3 coding DNA: TGTGCCAGCAGCTCCGGGACAGATGTCTACGAGCAGTACTTC. This gives the protein CASSSGTDVYEQYF.